Presented here are 14 T cell receptor beta chains from one specimen sequenced in a study of T cell repertoires in cytomegalovirus infection. TCRdb reprocessed the reads with MiXCR, giving one entry per CDR3 protein. Of about half a million distinct CDR3 sequences in the sample, 25% to 35% are singletons; the top ten hold roughly 15%. These receptors have no identified antigens. The source material was cultured PBMCs, sampled from culture after CMV antigen stimulation. These receptors all stem from a human donor in good health (CMV status not recorded). Some clones in this sample may be carry-over from other donors' samples.

At least ten counts were recorded for this clonotype. V and J are TRBV7-2 and TRBJ2-5; a weak D match, TRBD1 (5 bases). This CDR3 region has 14 residues. V lost 1 base to trimming and J lost 7 bases, with 13 bases between them. CDR1 SGHTA and CDR2 FQGNSA come from the germline V gene. This CDR3 is CASSLELGLGTQYF. For the CDR3, the DNA is TGTGCCAGCAGCTTAGAACTGGGGCTGGGGACCCAGTACTTC. Filled out from reference TRBV7-2 and TRBJ2-5, the complete variable domain reads GAGVSQSPSNKVTEKGKDVELRCDPISGHTALYWYRQSLGQGLEFLIYFQGNSAPDKSGLPSDRFSAERTGGSVSTLTIQRTQQEDSAVYLCASSLELGLGTQYFGPGTRLLVL.

This chain connects TRBV6-4 to TRBJ2-2; D remains unclear. There are 18 residues in the CDR3. Germline CDR1 reads MRHNA; CDR2 reads SNTAGT. Trimming cost V 0 bases and J 4 bases, with 18 bases left between them. CDR3 sequence (DNA): TGTGCCAGCAGTGACTCCCCCTTGTCTGGAATCCCCACCGGGGAGCTGTTTTTT. This gives the protein CASSDSPLSGIPTGELFF.

This chain links TRBV7-6 with TRBJ1-3; D not certain. The CDR3 is 15 residues long. V shed 0 bases and J shed 2 bases, with 8 bases lying between them. Germline-derived CDR1 and CDR2 are SGHVS and FNYEAQ. This CDR3 is CASSLAERAGNTIYF. In nucleotides, the CDR3 is TGTGCCAGCAGCTTAGCGGAGAGGGCTGGAAACACCATATATTTT. Combining the CDR3 with reference TRBV7-6 and TRBJ1-3 gives the whole variable domain GAGVSQSPRYKVTKRGQDVALRCDPISGHVSLYWYRQALGQGPEFLTYFNYEAQQDKSGLPNDRFSAERPEGSISTLTIQRTEQRDSAMYRCASSLAERAGNTIYFGEGSWLTVV.

This clonotype appeared a few times. The chain carries TRBV29-1 and TRBJ2-1, with TRBD2 matching over 7 bases. The CDR3 runs to 13 residues. The junction had 8 bases not matched to a gene; V was cut back by 4 bases and J by 8 bases. Germline CDR1 is SQVTM and CDR2 is ANQGSEA. Written as DNA, the CDR3 is TGCAGCGTTGCGAGGGACTACGTCGATGAGCAGTTCTTC. Amino acid sequence: CSVARDYVDEQFF.

This clonotype was counted a few times. The chain has TRBV6-2 or TRBV6-3 and TRBJ1-5; D perhaps matches TRBD1 (6 bases). Germline V gene data show CDR1 as MNHEY and CDR2 as SVGEGT. The V end lost 6 bases, the J end lost 1 base, and 13 bases lay between the germline ends. The CDR3 is 15 residues long. As DNA, the CDR3 is TGTGCCAGCAGAACCCACAGGGTCAGCAATCAGCCCCAGCATTTT. Translation: CASRTHRVSNQPQHF.

J is TRBJ2-7 and V is TRBV19, with 10 bases lining up with TRBD2. The CDR3 is made up of 16 amino acids. Germline V gene data show CDR1 as LNHDA and CDR2 as SQIVND (reference sequence). The ends lost 3 bases at V and 4 bases at J; junction bases unmatched: 9. The CDR3 coding sequence is TGTGCCAGTAGTATGGGGGTTACTAGCGGGATTTACGAGCAGTACTTC. It codes for CASSMGVTSGIYEQYF. Drawing the rest from reference TRBV19 and TRBJ2-7, the complete variable domain is DGGITQSPKYLFRKEGQNVTLSCEQNLNHDAMYWYRQDPGQGLRLIYYSQIVNDFQKGDIAEGYSVSREKKESFPLTVTSAQKNPTAFYLCASSMGVTSGIYEQYFGPGTRLTVT.

This clonotype was counted a few times. The CDR3 spells CASSIGPRQGALGFEAFF. CDR3 coding DNA: TGTGCCAGTAGTATCGGGCCGAGACAGGGGGCGCTCGGTTTTGAAGCTTTCTTT. The J gene is TRBJ1-1, the V gene TRBV19; 10 bases are a match to TRBD1. Per germline, CDR1 LNHDA and CDR2 SQIVND (reference sequence). Trimming at V came to 3 bases and at J to 7 bases, leaving 17 bases not matched to a gene. This CDR3 is built from 18 residues.

The chain couples TRBV29-1 to TRBJ1-2, with D possibly matching TRBD1 (5 bases). V lost 3 bases to trimming and J lost 0 bases, with 8 bases between them. Per the germline V gene, CDR1 is SQVTM and CDR2 is ANQGSEA. The CDR3 is 13 residues long. CDR3 amino acids: CSVEDIPNYGYTF. The DNA for the CDR3 is TGCAGCGTTGAGGACATACCTAACTATGGCTACACCTTC. The complete variable domain, with remaining parts taken from reference TRBV29-1 and TRBJ1-2, reads SAVISQKPSRDICQRGTSLTIQCQVDSQVTMMFWYRQQPGQSLTLIATANQGSEATYESGFVIDKFPISRPNLTFSTLTVSNMSPEDSSIYLCSVEDIPNYGYTFGSGTRLTVV.

This chain connects TRBV6-5 to TRBJ2-1, with a possible D match to TRBD2 (5 bases). The V end lost 0 bases, the J end lost 9 bases, and 9 bases lay between the germline ends. CDR1 and CDR2 from the germline V gene are MNHEY and SVGAGI. CDR3 length equals 13 residues. The CDR3 nucleotides read TGTGCCAGCAGTTACTCAATAGGAGGTGAGCAGTTCTTC. Translating gives CASSYSIGGEQFF.

This clonotype has only a few counts. V gene TRBV9 combines with J gene TRBJ2-1; weak D call: TRBD2 (6 bases). Germline CDR1 is SGDLS and CDR2 is YYNGEE. The V and J ends lost 0 bases and 7 bases respectively, with 23 bases between them. This CDR3 spans 18 amino acids. The CDR3 DNA reads as TGTGCCAGCAGCGTAGCTTCATACGGGGGTTCGGGGTTGAATGAGCAGTTCTTC. Translating gives CASSVASYGGSGLNEQFF.

This clonotype turned up a few times. The chain employs TRBV29-1 and TRBJ2-1; D may be TRBD1 (6 bases). This CDR3 is 14 amino acids long. The V and J ends lost 3 bases and 4 bases respectively, with 13 bases between them. Germline values: CDR1 SQVTM, CDR2 ANQGSEA. CDR3 protein: CSVDQTGMYNEQFF. The CDR3 DNA reads as TGCAGCGTTGATCAGACAGGCATGTACAATGAGCAGTTCTTC.

In its sample, this clonotype was seen a few times. J is TRBJ2-1 and V is TRBV7-6; 8 positions agree with TRBD2. This CDR3 region has 15 residues. V was clipped by 5 bases and J by 2 bases; unmatched bases: 5. The germline V gene encodes CDR1 SGHVS and CDR2 FNYEAQ. The CDR3 region is CASSATSGTYNEQFF. The CDR3 nucleotides are TGTGCCAGCAGCGCAACTAGCGGAACCTACAATGAGCAGTTCTTC.

This clonotype was seen just once. The chain has TRBV20-1 and TRBJ1-2; a weak D match, TRBD1 (5 bases). The germline V gene has CDR1 DFQATT and CDR2 SNEGSKA (reference sequence). This CDR3 has 16 amino acids. The V and J ends lost 1 base and 4 bases respectively, with 19 bases between them. The CDR3 is CSARVGLTARSYGYTF. The CDR3 DNA is TGCAGTGCTAGAGTAGGATTGACAGCCCGAAGCTATGGCTACACCTTC.

The chain employs TRBV6-2 or TRBV6-3 and TRBJ1-5; a weak D match, TRBD1 (6 bases). CDR1 and CDR2 from the germline V gene are MNHEY and SVGEGT. The CDR3 extends over 14 amino acids. Trimming pared 5 bases from V and 6 bases from J, leaving 14 bases between. CDR3 sequence (DNA): TGTGCCAGCAGTCGAGGGGGTTCTAGTCAGCCCCAGCATTTT. Encoded protein: CASSRGGSSQPQHF.